What follows is one TCR beta chain and its context. The CD4+ fraction was divided into a CD45RA+ naive subset and a CD45RA-negative memory subset. The length of the CDR3 is 16 residues. V dropped 6 bases and J dropped 3 bases, with 17 bases sitting between them. The germline CDR1 and CDR2 sequences are SGHTA and FQGNSA. These data are taken from a study of shared clonotypes between healthy human individuals. The data were produced by immunoSEQ multiplex PCR, yet TCRdb's version contains in-frame clones alone and is incomplete. The table shows millions of clones, with roughly 93% occurring only once. The sequenced material came from naive CD4+ T cells from PBMCs. This sample's subset: CD45RA+ positively selected. The clonotype comes from a man younger than 30 in good health. Some clones in this sample may be carry-over from other donors' samples. The V and J genes are TRBV7-2 and TRBJ2-2; D is perhaps TRBD2 (5 bases). CDR3 residues: CASSSSALAYTGELFF. For the CDR3, the DNA is TGTGCCAGCAGTTCATCGGCGCTAGCCTACACCGGGGAGCTGTTTTTT.